This T cell receptor beta chain is from a study of blood T cell repertoires in COVID-19. Study details: Samples taken during acute and convalescent COVID-19 were collected in the United States, Italy and Spain.

TCRdb's table, derived via immunoSEQ multiplex PCR, lists solely in-frame clones and lacks some. In the table there are 150,000 to 200,000 clones, about 92% of which are singletons. In Seattle, patients joined the study during active infection and were tracked longitudinally. This CDR3 has 13 amino acids. V was cut by 2 bases and J by 1 base, with 5 bases left in between. The receptor's source is a woman aged 55 to 70 with COVID-19, enrolled during active disease. The sequenced material came from peripheral blood. This chain links TRBV12-3 or TRBV12-4 with TRBJ1-1, with D uncertain. The CDR3 bases are TGTGCCAGCAGTTTATCCGGGAACACTGAAGCTTTCTTT. Translation gives CASSLSGNTEAFF.